The rows below give T cell receptor beta chains drawn from one sample of a study of human T cells and chemical hapten exposure. One entry per CDR3 protein, called by TCRdb with MiXCR from the RACE reads. The table has about 82,000 distinct CDR3 sequences, about 10% seen once. Here the sequenced sample was whole blood, taken in connection with sensitization to the hapten diphenylcyclopropenone (DPC). The receptors here all came from a woman aged 50 to 65 with alopecia areata. Some clones in this sample may be carry-over from other donors' samples. Both conserved end residues are trimmed from each CDR3.

v_gene	j_gene	CDR3aa
TRBV29-1	TRBJ1-3	SGTSSGNTIY
TRBV14	TRBJ1-1	ASSRSRGGTEAF
TRBV20-1	TRBJ1-5	SGNVGVNQPQH
TRBV6-5	TRBJ1-1	ASSYYRTPSWGGTNTEAF
TRBV12-3/TRBV12-4	TRBJ1-2	ASSPRAYGYT
TRBV12-3/TRBV12-4	TRBJ2-7	ASSFSGQGAWEQY
TRBV20-1	TRBJ2-6	SAPAAPGANVLT
TRBV6-2/TRBV6-3	TRBJ2-7	ASSYGSSGSEQY
TRBV30	TRBJ2-3	AWSSDGGPQY
TRBV19	TRBJ1-6	ASGNSPLH
TRBV28	TRBJ1-4	ASGNRNEKLF
TRBV11-2	TRBJ2-7	ASSFGRWWYEQY
TRBV5-1	TRBJ1-2	ASSLDQGTGGRPNYGYT
TRBV27	TRBJ1-6	ASRGAGTGVSPLH
TRBV6-1	TRBJ1-1	ATRQGDEAF
TRBV12-3/TRBV12-4	TRBJ1-1	ASNGDGLFTEAF
TRBV7-2	TRBJ1-2	ASSLDRRRDGYT
TRBV14	TRBJ1-1	ASSQGLLNTEAF
TRBV29-1	TRBJ2-2	SVGPDTGELF
TRBV28	TRBJ1-1	ASSSWEGSGTEAF
TRBV6-5	TRBJ1-2	ASSYAPRRGRSGYT
TRBV7-9	TRBJ2-3	ASSSTGTSTDTQY
TRBV7-9	TRBJ2-7	ASSTGPVNEQY
TRBV20-1	TRBJ2-2	SASGKHTGELF
TRBV12-3/TRBV12-4	TRBJ2-1	ASSFIYQSVGLADPEQF
TRBV12-3/TRBV12-4	TRBJ2-1	ASSFNSGSGNEQF
TRBV29-1	TRBJ2-1	SAWTSGRGNEQF
TRBV19	TRBJ1-2	ASSIAGTLYGYT
TRBV7-9	TRBJ1-2	ASRGEIYGYT
TRBV12-3/TRBV12-4	TRBJ2-2	ASSAGQGGTGELF
TRBV30	TRBJ2-4	ASTQGKAKNIQY
TRBV20-1	TRBJ2-2	SASKGRVLAVGTGELF
TRBV7-2	TRBJ2-7	ASSLVSGRSYEQY
TRBV7-9	TRBJ1-3	ASSFPPPIY
TRBV11-3	TRBJ2-1	ASSQGTSGTDEQF
TRBV20-1	TRBJ2-2	SARLLAGGSTGELF
TRBV11-2	TRBJ2-7	ASSLVARYEQY
TRBV9	TRBJ1-4	ASSVEDRGNEKLF
TRBV3-1	TRBJ2-1	ASSPRTGYSSYNEQF
TRBV7-2	TRBJ1-1	ASSHPRGRFEAF
TRBV6-5	TRBJ1-1	ASTYRRNTEAF
TRBV28	TRBJ1-2	ASSISGGTTGYT
TRBV16	TRBJ1-2	ASSQFRSDSNYGYT
TRBV3-1	TRBJ2-7	ASSQDLRRGLF
TRBV19	TRBJ2-7	ASSPGLGTYEQY